Listed below are T cell receptor beta chains from one sample, sequenced in a study of blood T cell repertoires in COVID-19. Assay: immunoSEQ multiplex PCR; the TCRdb copy retains only in-frame clones and omits some. This table has about 64,000 clones, approximately 91% appearing once. The sample was peripheral blood. The receptors come from a human donor in a cohort sampled during active COVID-19. Both conserved end residues are part of each CDR3. A D gene is named only where the DNA matches it firmly. Size is omitted from some rows. Given values are once, few, many or a class for expanded clones.

TRBV9,TRBD1,TRBJ2-1,few,CASSEGTVSMSEQFF,TGTGCCAGCAGCGAGGGGACAGTTTCAATGAGCGAGCAGTTCTTC
TRBV5-1,TRBD2,TRBJ2-5,NA,CASRGSGRSEETQYF,TGCGCCAGCCGGGGCAGCGGGAGGTCGGAGGAGACCCAGTACTTC
TRBV5-8,TRBD1,TRBJ1-4,NA,CASSHRDRDEKLFF,TGTGCCAGCAGCCACCGGGACAGGGATGAAAAACTGTTTTTT
TRBV19,NA,TRBJ1-2,NA,CASQEALYGYTF,TGTGCCAGTCAGGAGGCCCTCTATGGCTACACCTTC
TRBV3-1/TRBV3-2,NA,TRBJ1-2,NA,CASSQDNRPNYGYTF,TGTGCCAGCAGCCAAGACAACAGGCCCAACTATGGCTACACCTTC
TRBV10-1,NA,TRBJ2-5,once,CASSDSGGQETQYF,TGCGCCAGCAGTGATTCTGGGGGGCAAGAGACCCAGTACTTC
TRBV18,NA,TRBJ1-2,NA,CASSLRSTENYGYTF,TGTGCCAGCTCCTTAAGATCGACAGAAAACTATGGCTACACCTTC
TRBV27,TRBD2,TRBJ2-1,NA,CASSLVGPLAGGYNEQFF,TGTGCCAGCAGTTTGGTCGGGCCGTTAGCGGGAGGGTACAATGAGCAGTTCTTC
TRBV19,TRBD1,TRBJ1-4,NA,CASSQTGTNEKLFF,TGTGCCAGTAGCCAGACAGGGACTAATGAAAAACTGTTTTTT
TRBV19,TRBD2,TRBJ2-1,NA,CASTWTSGNNEQFF,TGTGCCAGTACTTGGACTAGCGGGAACAATGAGCAGTTCTTC
TRBV19,NA,TRBJ2-7,once,CASSMAQGGEQYF,TGTGCCAGTAGTATGGCCCAGGGGGGCGAGCAGTACTTC
TRBV11-1,TRBD2,TRBJ2-3,NA,CASSLGGGFFADTQYF,TGTGCCAGCAGCTTAGGGGGGGGATTTTTCGCAGATACGCAGTATTTT
TRBV19,NA,TRBJ2-7,NA,CASSISSYEQYF,TGTGCCAGTAGTATATCGTCCTACGAGCAGTACTTC
TRBV29-1,NA,TRBJ1-1,NA,CSARLSGGDTEAFF,TGCAGCGCCCGACTGTCCGGAGGAGACACTGAAGCTTTCTTT
TRBV24-1,NA,TRBJ2-1,NA,CATSDLLTSHNEQFF,TGTGCCACCAGTGATTTGCTTACTAGTCACAATGAGCAGTTCTTC
TRBV6-5,TRBD1,TRBJ2-5,NA,CASSSGQAVYQETQYF,TGTGCCAGCAGTTCCGGACAGGCCGTATACCAAGAGACCCAGTACTTC
TRBV15,NA,TRBJ2-1,NA,CATSRDPTSPYEQFF,TGTGCCACCAGCAGAGATCCAACTAGCCCCTATGAGCAGTTCTTC
TRBV5-1,NA,TRBJ2-1,NA,CASSMGGHEQFF,TGCGCCAGCAGCATGGGCGGGCATGAGCAGTTCTTC
TRBV6-5,TRBD2,TRBJ2-7,NA,CASWAGGGGEQYF,TGTGCCAGCTGGGCGGGAGGGGGGGGAGAGCAGTACTTC
TRBV4-3,NA,TRBJ1-6,NA,CASSYLRSLGNSPLHF,TGCGCCAGCAGCTACCTCCGGTCGCTCGGTAATTCACCCCTCCACTTT